Each of the 14 T cell receptor beta chains below was sequenced from the same sample in a study of T cell responses to AZD1222 COVID-19 vaccine. The method was immunoSEQ multiplex PCR; TCRdb's version includes in-frame clones alone and lacks a portion of them. The data hold about 120,000 clones, with about 91% observed a single time. The sequencing used peripheral blood, collected on day 0 of AZD1222 vaccination. All receptors derive from an adult in good health.

This chain joins TRBV19 and TRBJ2-2; D call uncertain. This CDR3 region has 11 residues. Trimming took 7 bases from V and 7 from J, leaving 7 bases between them. Germline CDR1 is LNHDA and CDR2 is SQIVND (reference sequence). The CDR3 here is CASTNFGELFF. The DNA of the CDR3 is TGTGCCAGTACCAATTTCGGGGAGCTGTTTTTT.

The rearrangement uses TRBV4-1 and TRBJ1-1; D gene unclear. Germline V gene lookup returns CDR1 MGHRA and CDR2 YSYEKL. The ends were cut back, 3 bases at V and 3 bases at J, with 5 bases in the middle. The CDR3 has 12 residues. The CDR3 sequence is CASSHPYTEAFF. In DNA form, the CDR3 reads TGCGCCAGCAGCCATCCATACACTGAAGCTTTCTTT.

V is TRBV28 and J is TRBJ2-4; D tentatively fits TRBD1 or TRBD2 (5 bases each). V shed 7 bases and J shed 2 bases, with 18 bases lying between them. Per germline, CDR1 MDHEN and CDR2 SYDVKM. This CDR3 region has 16 residues. The DNA of the CDR3 is TGTGCCAGCACATCTTCCGGGGCAGGCTCCAAAAACATTCAGTACTTC. Translated: CASTSSGAGSKNIQYF.

J is TRBJ1-4 and V is TRBV6-5, with D possibly TRBD1 on 6 matching bases. Germline CDR1 is MNHEY and CDR2 is SVGAGI. Trimming shortened V by 4 bases and J by 7 bases, and 16 bases separated the two germline ends. CDR3 size: 15 residues. Written as DNA, the CDR3 is TGTGCCAGCAGTTGGGAGGGCAGGGGTACTGAAAAACTGTTTTTT. Translating gives CASSWEGRGTEKLFF.

The chain joins TRBV14 to TRBJ2-5; the D gene is possibly TRBD2 (5 bases). The length of the CDR3 is 17 residues. In germline, CDR1 is SGHDN, CDR2 FVKESK. V shed 0 bases and J shed 1 base, with 15 bases lying between them. The CDR3 reads CASSQDAGVIAQETQYF. In nucleotides, the CDR3 is TGTGCCAGCAGCCAAGATGCCGGGGTAATAGCCCAAGAGACCCAGTACTTC.

The chain carries TRBV29-1 and TRBJ1-1; maybe TRBD1 (5 bases). Trimming took off 5 bases at V and 7 bases at J, with 20 bases between the two ends. This CDR3 is built from 14 residues. The V gene's germline CDR1 is SQVTM and CDR2 ANQGSEA. This CDR3 is CSVKRSQGGGEAFF. CDR3 nucleotides: TGCAGCGTTAAAAGGTCGCAGGGAGGTGGTGAAGCTTTCTTT. Full variable domain (remainder filled in from reference TRBV29-1 and TRBJ1-1): SAVISQKPSRDICQRGTSLTIQCQVDSQVTMMFWYRQQPGQSLTLIATANQGSEATYESGFVIDKFPISRPNLTFSTLTVSNMSPEDSSIYLCSVKRSQGGGEAFFGQGTRLTVV.

In DNA form, the CDR3 reads TGTGCCAGCAGCTTTACAGGGTACTACAATGAGCAGTTCTTC. Its translation: CASSFTGYYNEQFF. The chain links TRBV11-3 to TRBJ2-1, with a possible D match to TRBD1 (6 bases). V dropped 3 bases and J dropped 3 bases, with 9 bases sitting between them. Germline-derived CDR1 and CDR2 are SGHNT and YENEEA. The CDR3 has 14 residues.

The J gene is TRBJ2-3, the V gene TRBV11-3, with TRBD2 as a possible D gene (5 bases). CDR1 is SGHNT, CDR2 YENEEA, per germline. The CDR3 sequence is 14 residues long. Trimming cost V 1 base and J 1 base, with 6 bases left between them. The CDR3 loop is CASSLVRGTDTQYF. The CDR3 DNA reads TGTGCCAGCAGCTTAGTGCGGGGCACAGATACGCAGTATTTT.

This clone has only one observation. V and J are TRBV25-1 and TRBJ1-1; D gene uncertain. This CDR3 is 17 amino acids long. V was pared by 2 bases and J by 0 bases, with 16 bases between. Germline CDR1 is MGHDK and CDR2 is SYGVNS. The CDR3 DNA follows: TGTGCCAGCAGTGAACAAGTCGCGGCAGGAATGAACACTGAAGCTTTCTTT. The encoded protein is CASSEQVAAGMNTEAFF.

This chain joins TRBV9 and TRBJ2-3; 7 bases match TRBD2. The CDR3 contains 16 residues. CDR1 is SGDLS and CDR2 is YYNGEE in the germline V gene. Losses at the gene ends were 3 bases for V and 2 bases for J; bases not matched to a gene: 9. Here the CDR3 DNA reads TGTGCCAGCAGCGCCACCCGAGGGACTAACACAGATACGCAGTATTTT. This codes for CASSATRGTNTDTQYF.

The genes are TRBV4-1 and TRBJ1-6; 8 bases line up with TRBD1. This CDR3 has 17 residues. CDR1 is MGHRA and CDR2 is YSYEKL in the germline V gene. The V segment lost 1 base and the J segment 6 bases; nucleotides outside the gene matches: 8. The DNA of the CDR3 is TGCGCCAGCAGCCAAGTGCGGACAGGGCTTAGTAATTCACCCCTCCACTTT. Amino acid sequence: CASSQVRTGLSNSPLHF.

The CDR3 reads CASTTGVRGSPLHF. CDR3 DNA: TGTGCCTCTACGACAGGGGTTAGGGGTTCACCCCTCCACTTT. The chain recombines TRBV30 with TRBJ1-6; 8 bases agree with TRBD1. The ends lost 7 bases at V and 9 bases at J; junction bases unmatched: 11. This CDR3 is built from 14 residues. Germline assignment: CDR1 GTSNPN and CDR2 SVGIG (reference sequence).

The chain combines TRBV18 with TRBJ2-1, with TRBD2 matching over 8 bases. From germline, CDR1 is KGHSH and CDR2 LQKENI. This CDR3 region has 18 residues. V lost 2 bases and J lost 6; bases outside the gene matches: 15. The CDR3 loop reads CASSPRSGGREWGNEQFF. For the CDR3, the DNA is TGTGCCAGCTCACCAAGAAGCGGGGGACGGGAATGGGGCAATGAGCAGTTCTTC.

The CDR3: CASSPVGPYEQYV. The CDR3 DNA reads as TGTGCCAGCAGCCCTGTCGGGCCCTACGAGCAGTACGTC. The J gene is TRBJ2-7, the V gene TRBV3-1 (or the pseudogene TRBV3-2), with D unclear. This CDR3 is 13 amino acids long. The germline V gene has CDR1 LGHDT and CDR2 YNNKEL (reference sequence). Trimming shortened V by 4 bases and J by 2 bases, and 9 bases separated the two germline ends.